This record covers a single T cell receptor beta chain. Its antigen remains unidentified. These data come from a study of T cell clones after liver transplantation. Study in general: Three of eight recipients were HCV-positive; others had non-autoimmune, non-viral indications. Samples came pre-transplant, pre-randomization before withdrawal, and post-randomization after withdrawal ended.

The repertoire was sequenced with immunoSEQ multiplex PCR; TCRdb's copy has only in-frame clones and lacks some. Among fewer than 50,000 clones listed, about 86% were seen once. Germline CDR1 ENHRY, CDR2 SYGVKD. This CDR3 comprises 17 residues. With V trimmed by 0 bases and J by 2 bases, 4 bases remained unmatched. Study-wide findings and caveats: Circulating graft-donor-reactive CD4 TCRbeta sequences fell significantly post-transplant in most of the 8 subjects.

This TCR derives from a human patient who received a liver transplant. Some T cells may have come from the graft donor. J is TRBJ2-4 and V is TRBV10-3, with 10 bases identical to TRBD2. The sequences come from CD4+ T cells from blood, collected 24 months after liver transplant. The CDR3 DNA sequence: TGTGCCATCAGTGAGTCAGTAGCGGGGGGCACCAAAAACATTCAGTACTTC. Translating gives CAISESVAGGTKNIQYF.